Here is one T cell receptor (beta chain) with its context. Authors' analysis steps: Reference gene primer amplification gave nucleated cell count estimates. Generated by immunoSEQ multiplex PCR, the TCRdb table keeps only in-frame clones and is missing some. D and trimming come from the DNA, and the V and J calls and clone size come from that table. Of nearly 350,000 clones in the sample, 90% to 95% were seen once. The entry originates in a study of blood T cell repertoires in COVID-19. The wider study: The samples span acute and convalescent COVID-19 from the United States, Italy and Spain. The analysed material was cDNA or gDNA that came from T cells, B-cell-depleted T cells, or PBMCs.

The CDR3 consists of 19 residues. From germline, CDR1 is MNHEY and CDR2 SVGEGT. The trim removed 2 bases at V and 6 bases at J, leaving 18 bases unmatched. The source of this sequence is a woman aged 18-29 years who had recovered from COVID-19. The V gene is TRBV6-2 or TRBV6-3, the J gene TRBJ2-2, with 7 bases aligning to TRBD1. Material for sequencing was peripheral blood. The CDR3 region is CASSYPRDRYQIPPGELFF. The CDR3 DNA reads as TGTGCCAGCAGTTACCCAAGGGACAGATACCAGATACCCCCCGGGGAGCTGTTTTTT.